The 19 T cell receptor beta chains below come from one sample, sequenced in a study of identical twins (dated by TCRdb to the mid-2010s). Library preparation employed 5' RACE. This sample was sequenced with an Illumina HiSeq 2000. TCRdb handled the public reads itself, with Q25 trimming in fastp and clone calling in MiXCR, and kept productive beta chains. Entries are consolidated by CDR3 protein sequence, retaining the most common genes and DNA. The sample includes about 520,000 distinct CDR3 sequences, with approximately 22% observed a single time. The ten largest clones take up about 0.93% of the sample. These same data were also listed under a study on T cells expressing NK-cell markers.

The sequencing input was CD4+ T cells sorted from blood. The receptors were sampled from a young woman in good health.

In this sample, this clonotype turned up a few times. The chain has TRBV5-6 and TRBJ1-5, with D tentatively TRBD1 (6 bases). Germline CDR1 and CDR2: SGHDT and YYEEEE. V was pared by 3 bases and J by 1 base, with 14 bases between. This CDR3 region has 16 residues. Written as DNA, the CDR3 is TGTGCCAGCAGCTGGGGGGGACAATACAGCAATCAGCCCCAGCATTTT. It yields the protein CASSWGGQYSNQPQHF.

This clonotype was recorded a few times. The V and J genes are TRBV5-1 and TRBJ2-3; TRBD1 is a possible D gene (5 bases). Germline V CDR1 and CDR2: SGHRS, YFSETQ. The CDR3 sequence is 14 residues long. Deletions cut 6 bases from V and 2 bases from J, with 13 bases between. The CDR3 protein is CASTRVTYTDTQYF. In nucleotides, the CDR3 is TGCGCCAGCACCAGGGTCACGTACACAGATACGCAGTATTTT.

CDR3 region: CASSQWDTQYF. The CDR3 nucleotides read TGTGCCAGCAGCCAATGGGATACGCAGTATTTT. This sequence joins TRBV3-1 and TRBJ2-3; D is unclear. Trimming took off 2 bases at V and 6 bases at J, with 3 bases between the two ends. CDR3 size: 11 residues. The germline V gene has CDR1 LGHDT and CDR2 YNNKEL (reference sequence).

This chain uses TRBV9 with TRBJ1-1; 7 positions agree with TRBD1. The CDR3 loop spans 14 amino acids. The germline V gene encodes CDR1 SGDLS and CDR2 YYNGEE. Trimming at V came to 0 bases and at J to 5 bases, leaving 4 bases not matched to a gene. The CDR3 DNA is TGTGCCAGCAGCGTAGGACAGGGTCTGACTGAAGCTTTCTTT. The encoded protein is CASSVGQGLTEAFF.

This chain connects TRBV5-1 to TRBJ2-7; TRBD1 or TRBD2 may be the D gene (5 bases each). CDR1 and CDR2 (germline): SGHRS, YFSETQ. The CDR3 sequence is 13 residues long. V was pared by 4 bases and J by 0 bases, with 8 bases between. In nucleotides, the CDR3 is TGCGCCAGCAGCGTGGGACGCTCCTACGAGCAGTACTTC. Its protein is CASSVGRSYEQYF.

This clonotype was detected only a few times. The chain employs TRBV27 and TRBJ2-3, with a possible D match to TRBD1 (8 bases). This CDR3 has 16 amino acids. Trimming pared 5 bases from V and 3 bases from J, leaving 18 bases between. The germline gives CDR1 MNHEY, CDR2 SMNVEV (reference sequence). The CDR3 DNA reads TGTGCCAGCAGTATCTACAGGGGGGGAGGGACAGATACGCAGTATTTT. Its protein is CASSIYRGGGTDTQYF.

The sample holds a few counts of this clonotype. This chain joins TRBV2 and TRBJ2-7; D possibly uses TRBD1 or TRBD2 (5 bases each). The CDR3 length is 13 residues. Between the trimmed V and J ends, which lost 10 bases and 2 bases, there was a span of 15 bases. Germline-derived CDR1 and CDR2 are SNHLY and FYNNEI. The CDR3 sequence: CAITERDAYEQYF. The CDR3 DNA follows: TGTGCCATAACCGAACGGGACGCCTACGAGCAGTACTTC.

The chain uses TRBV5-4 and TRBJ2-2; the D is unclear. CDR3 size: 16 residues. The germline gives CDR1 SGHNT, CDR2 YYREEE (reference sequence). The germline V and J ends were trimmed by 5 bases and 5 bases, with 19 bases remaining between them. The CDR3: CASSPTRGRMTGELFF. The DNA for the CDR3 is TGTGCCAGCAGTCCTACCCGTGGGCGGATGACCGGGGAGCTGTTTTTT.

This clonotype was detected only a few times. The chain joins TRBV29-1 to TRBJ2-5, with D hard to call. V was cut by 3 bases and J by 1 base, with 9 bases left in between. In germline, CDR1 is SQVTM, CDR2 ANQGSEA. This CDR3 comprises 13 residues. CDR3 sequence (DNA): TGCAGCGTTGAGCTTCGGCTCCAAGAGACCCAGTACTTC. Translated, it gives CSVELRLQETQYF.

This clonotype came up a few times. V is TRBV10-1 and J is TRBJ1-1, with D possibly TRBD1 on 6 matching bases. Germline V gene data show CDR1 as WNHNN and CDR2 as SYGVQD (reference sequence). V was pared by 4 bases and J by 4 bases, with 16 bases between. This CDR3 is 15 amino acids long. The DNA of the CDR3 is TGCGCCAGCAGTGGGACAGCAACGTCGAGCACTGAAGCTTTCTTT. Amino acid sequence: CASSGTATSSTEAFF.

The chain combines TRBV29-1 with TRBJ2-1; 10 bases agree with TRBD2. V shed 7 bases, J shed 6 bases, and the junction held 9 bases outside the gene matches. The CDR3 sequence is 14 residues long. CDR1 and CDR2 from the germline V gene are SQVTM and ANQGSEA. The CDR3 protein is CSAAGGRVSNEQFF. For the CDR3, the DNA is TGCAGCGCAGCGGGGGGGCGGGTTTCCAATGAGCAGTTCTTC.

This clonotype came up a few times. The chain joins TRBV7-2 to TRBJ2-1; 8 bases are shared with TRBD2. CDR3 length: 15 amino acids. J gave up 8 bases and V 1 base, and 7 bases lay outside the gene matches. Looked up from germline, CDR1 is SGHTA and CDR2 is FQGNSA. CDR3 DNA: TGTGCCAGCAGCTTAGTCTCGGCGGGGGGCTATGAGCAGTTCTTC. As protein: CASSLVSAGGYEQFF.

The V gene is TRBV12-3 or TRBV12-4, the J gene TRBJ2-5; 10 bases fit TRBD1. Trimming cost V 7 bases and J 2 bases; bases outside gene matches: 1. There are 13 residues in the CDR3. The CDR3 loop is CASKGQGQETQYF. The CDR3 coding sequence is TGTGCCAGCAAGGGACAGGGGCAAGAGACCCAGTACTTC.

This clonotype was detected ten times or more. The chain links TRBV7-2 to TRBJ2-3; the D is unclear. Germline-derived CDR1 and CDR2 are SGHTA and FQGNSA. V lost 5 bases, J lost 1 base, and 10 bases lay in between. The CDR3 has 14 residues. The DNA of the CDR3 is TGTGCCAGCAGCCTACCCGACCGCACAGATACGCAGTATTTT. Its protein is CASSLPDRTDTQYF. Combining the CDR3 with reference TRBV7-2 and TRBJ2-3 gives the whole variable domain GAGVSQSPSNKVTEKGKDVELRCDPISGHTALYWYRQSLGQGLEFLIYFQGNSAPDKSGLPSDRFSAERTGGSVSTLTIQRTQQEDSAVYLCASSLPDRTDTQYFGPGTRLTVL.

CDR3 bases: TGCGCCAGCAGCCAAGGAGTAATCTCCGAGCAGTACTTC. Its translation is CASSQGVISEQYF. This chain connects TRBV4-3 to TRBJ2-7; D remains ambiguous. CDR1 is LGHNA, CDR2 YSLEER, per germline. The CDR3 is made up of 13 amino acids. Trimming pared 1 base from V and 6 bases from J, leaving 10 bases between.

Only a few counts were recorded for this clonotype. The CDR3 loop reads CASTKGRLLGELFF. CDR3 DNA: TGTGCCAGCACCAAGGGGAGGCTCTTGGGGGAGCTGTTTTTT. V gene TRBV12-3 or TRBV12-4 combines with J gene TRBJ2-2; D perhaps matches TRBD2 (6 bases). The CDR3 has 14 amino acids. V was cut by 7 bases and J by 8 bases, with 17 bases left in between.

The chain has TRBV7-9 and TRBJ2-7; TRBD1 agrees at 7 bases. V dropped 7 bases and J dropped 9; count of bases not matched to a gene: 15. CDR3 length equals 14 residues. Germline CDR1 and CDR2: SEHNR and FQNEAQ (reference sequence). CDR3 DNA: TGTGCCAGCAAACCCGGGACAGCCGTTTCCAGGCAGTACTTC. Protein: CASKPGTAVSRQYF.

This clonotype has a count of ten or more. The V gene is TRBV20-1, the J gene TRBJ1-3; TRBD1 matches 8 bases. V shed 3 bases, J shed 3 bases, and the junction held 10 bases outside the gene matches. Germline CDR1 DFQATT, CDR2 SNEGSKA (reference sequence). The CDR3 length is 16 residues. The CDR3 is CSASGSRTGFGNTIYF. The DNA for the CDR3 is TGCAGTGCTAGCGGGTCAAGGACAGGGTTTGGAAACACCATATATTTT.

The chain carries TRBV12-3 or TRBV12-4 and TRBJ2-1, with D possibly matching TRBD1 (6 bases). The CDR3 is made up of 14 amino acids. Trimming cost V 2 bases and J 4 bases, with 9 bases left between them. The DNA for the CDR3 is TGTGCCAGCAGTTTAAGCGACAGGTACAATGAGCAGTTCTTC. This encodes CASSLSDRYNEQFF.